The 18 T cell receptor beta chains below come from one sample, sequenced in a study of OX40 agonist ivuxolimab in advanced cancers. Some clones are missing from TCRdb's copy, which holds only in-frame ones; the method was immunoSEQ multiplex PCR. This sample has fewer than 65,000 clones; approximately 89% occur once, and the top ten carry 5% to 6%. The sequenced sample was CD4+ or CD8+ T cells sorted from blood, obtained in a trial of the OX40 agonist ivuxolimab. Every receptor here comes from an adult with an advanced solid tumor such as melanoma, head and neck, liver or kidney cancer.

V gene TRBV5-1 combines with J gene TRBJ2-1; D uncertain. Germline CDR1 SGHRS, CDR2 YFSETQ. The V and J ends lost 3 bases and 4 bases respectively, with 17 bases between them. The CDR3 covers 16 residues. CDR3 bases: TGCGCCAGCAGCTCGACCTTTGGGAATCCTTACAATGAGCAGTTCTTC. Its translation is CASSSTFGNPYNEQFF. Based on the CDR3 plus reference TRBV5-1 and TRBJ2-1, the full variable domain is KAGVTQTPRYLIKTRGQQVTLSCSPISGHRSVSWYQQTPGQGLQFLFEYFSETQRNKGNFPGRFSGRQFSNSRSEMNVSTLELGDSALYLCASSSTFGNPYNEQFFGPGTRLTVL.

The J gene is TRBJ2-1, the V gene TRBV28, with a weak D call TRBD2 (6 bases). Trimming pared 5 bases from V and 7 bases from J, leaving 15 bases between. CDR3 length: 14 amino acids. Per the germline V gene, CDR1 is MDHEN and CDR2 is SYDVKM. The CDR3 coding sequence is TGTGCCAGCAGTCCCTCCCTGGGAGGAAATGAGCAGTTCTTC. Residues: CASSPSLGGNEQFF.

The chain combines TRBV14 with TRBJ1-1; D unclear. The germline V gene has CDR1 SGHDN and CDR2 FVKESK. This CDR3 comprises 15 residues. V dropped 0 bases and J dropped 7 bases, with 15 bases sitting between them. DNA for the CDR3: TGTGCCAGCAGCCAAGATATATTTTCGGGCGGTGAAGCTTTCTTT. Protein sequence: CASSQDIFSGGEAFF. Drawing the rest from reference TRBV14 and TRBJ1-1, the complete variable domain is EAGVTQFPSHSVIEKGQTVTLRCDPISGHDNLYWYRRVMGKEIKFLLHFVKESKQDESGMPNNRFLAERTGGTYSTLKVQPAELEDSGVYFCASSQDIFSGGEAFFGQGTRLTVV.

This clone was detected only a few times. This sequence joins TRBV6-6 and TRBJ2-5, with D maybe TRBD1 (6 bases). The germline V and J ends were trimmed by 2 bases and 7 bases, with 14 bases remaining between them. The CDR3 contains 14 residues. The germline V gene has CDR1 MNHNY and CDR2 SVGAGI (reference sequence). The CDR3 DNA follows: TGTGCCAGCAGTTACGACAGGACGAGGCGGACCCAGTACTTC. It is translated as CASSYDRTRRTQYF.

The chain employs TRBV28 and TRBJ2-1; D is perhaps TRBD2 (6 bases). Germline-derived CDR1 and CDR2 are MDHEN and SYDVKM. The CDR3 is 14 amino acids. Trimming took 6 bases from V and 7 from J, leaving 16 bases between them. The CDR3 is CASRKLGLRNEQFF. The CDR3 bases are TGTGCCAGCAGGAAACTGGGACTTCGGAATGAGCAGTTCTTC. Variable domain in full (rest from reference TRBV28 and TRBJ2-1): DVKVTQSSRYLVKRTGEKVFLECVQDMDHENMFWYRQDPGLGLRLIYFSYDVKMKEKGDIPEGYSVSREKKERFSLILESASTNQTSMYLCASRKLGLRNEQFFGPGTRLTVL.

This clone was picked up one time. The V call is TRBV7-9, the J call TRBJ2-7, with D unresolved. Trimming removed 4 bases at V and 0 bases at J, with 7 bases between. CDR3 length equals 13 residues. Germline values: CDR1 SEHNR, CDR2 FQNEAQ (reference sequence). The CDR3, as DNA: TGTGCCAGCAGCTCTGGCAACTCCTACGAGCAGTACTTC. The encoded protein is CASSSGNSYEQYF.

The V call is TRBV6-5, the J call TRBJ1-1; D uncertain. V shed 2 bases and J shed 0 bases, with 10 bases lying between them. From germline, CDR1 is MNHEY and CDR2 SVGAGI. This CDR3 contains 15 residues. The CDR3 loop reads CASSYRPTMNTEAFF. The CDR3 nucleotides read TGTGCCAGCAGTTACCGCCCCACAATGAACACTGAAGCTTTCTTT.

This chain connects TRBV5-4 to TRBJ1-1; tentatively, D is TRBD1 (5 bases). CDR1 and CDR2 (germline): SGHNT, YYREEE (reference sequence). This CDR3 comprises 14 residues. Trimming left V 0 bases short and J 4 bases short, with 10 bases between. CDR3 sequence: CASSLESGFTEAFF. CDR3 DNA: TGTGCCAGCAGCTTGGAGTCAGGGTTCACTGAAGCTTTCTTT.

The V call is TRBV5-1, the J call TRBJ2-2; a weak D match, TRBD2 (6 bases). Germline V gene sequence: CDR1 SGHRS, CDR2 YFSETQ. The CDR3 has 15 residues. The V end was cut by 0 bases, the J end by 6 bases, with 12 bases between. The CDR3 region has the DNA TGCGCCAGCAGCTTGGACCCGGGGGAGGCCGGGGAGCTGTTTTTT. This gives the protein CASSLDPGEAGELFF.

CDR3 in amino acids: CAWSGTYRRSNTEAFF. The DNA for the CDR3 is TGTGCCTGGAGTGGGACATATAGGCGATCGAACACTGAAGCTTTCTTT. The rearrangement links TRBV30 to TRBJ1-1; perhaps TRBD1 as D (5 bases). Germline V gene lookup returns CDR1 GTSNPN and CDR2 SVGIG (reference sequence). The CDR3 extends over 16 amino acids. Trimming left V 1 base short and J 1 base short, with 16 bases between.

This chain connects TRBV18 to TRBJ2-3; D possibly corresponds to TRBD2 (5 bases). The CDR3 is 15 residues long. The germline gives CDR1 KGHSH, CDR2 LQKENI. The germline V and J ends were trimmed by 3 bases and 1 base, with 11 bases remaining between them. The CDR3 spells CASSPGFSGTDTQYF. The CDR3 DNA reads TGTGCCAGCTCACCCGGATTTAGCGGCACAGATACGCAGTATTTT. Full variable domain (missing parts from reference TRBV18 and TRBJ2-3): NAGVMQNPRHLVRRRGQEARLRCSPMKGHSHVYWYRQLPEEGLKFMVYLQKENIIDESGMPKERFSAEFPKEGPSILRIQQVVRGDSAAYFCASSPGFSGTDTQYFGPGTRLTVL.

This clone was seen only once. This chain's CDR3 is CVVDRGSYGYTF. The CDR3 DNA reads as TGTGTTGTGGACAGGGGCTCCTATGGCTACACCTTC. V usage is TRBV28 and J usage is TRBJ1-2, with 9 bases lining up with TRBD1. Per germline, CDR1 MDHEN and CDR2 SYDVKM. This CDR3 has 12 residues.

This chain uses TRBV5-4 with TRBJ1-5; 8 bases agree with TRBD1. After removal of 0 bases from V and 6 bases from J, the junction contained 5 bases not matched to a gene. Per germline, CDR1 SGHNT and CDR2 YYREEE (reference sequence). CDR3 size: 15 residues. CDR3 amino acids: CASSLDQGAGQPQHF. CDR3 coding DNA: TGTGCCAGCAGCTTGGATCAGGGGGCCGGTCAGCCCCAGCATTTT.

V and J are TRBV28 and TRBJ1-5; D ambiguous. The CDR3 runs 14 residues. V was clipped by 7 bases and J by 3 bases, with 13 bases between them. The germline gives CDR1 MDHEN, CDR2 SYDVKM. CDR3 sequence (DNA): TGTGCCAGCAATATCGGACTGATCAATCAGCCCCAGCATTTT. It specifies CASNIGLINQPQHF.

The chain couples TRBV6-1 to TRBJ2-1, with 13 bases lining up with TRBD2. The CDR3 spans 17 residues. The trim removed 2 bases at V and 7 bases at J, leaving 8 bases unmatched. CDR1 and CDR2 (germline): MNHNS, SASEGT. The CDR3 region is CASSENGLAGVGNEQFF. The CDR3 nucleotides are TGTGCCAGCAGTGAAAATGGACTAGCGGGAGTAGGGAATGAGCAGTTCTTC.

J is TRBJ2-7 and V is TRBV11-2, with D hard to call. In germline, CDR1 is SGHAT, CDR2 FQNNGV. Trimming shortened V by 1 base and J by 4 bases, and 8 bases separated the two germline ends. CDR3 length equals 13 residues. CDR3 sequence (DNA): TGTGCCAGCAGCTTAGCCCGGTGGTACGAGCAGTACTTC. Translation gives CASSLARWYEQYF.

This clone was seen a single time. The CDR3 is CAISGPSDQGPPDTQYF. The CDR3 bases are TGTGCCATCAGTGGACCCTCGGATCAGGGGCCCCCGGATACGCAGTATTTT. The V and J genes are TRBV10-3 and TRBJ2-3; D may be TRBD1 (6 bases). CDR3 length equals 17 residues. Germline V CDR1 and CDR2: ENHRY, SYGVKD. Trimming shortened V by 4 bases and J by 6 bases, and 23 bases separated the two germline ends.

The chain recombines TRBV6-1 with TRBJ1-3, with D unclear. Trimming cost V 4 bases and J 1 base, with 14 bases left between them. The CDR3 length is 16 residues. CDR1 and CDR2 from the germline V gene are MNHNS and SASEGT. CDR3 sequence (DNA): TGTGCCAGCAGTGTAGGAGCTTCGGGGTCTGGAAACACCATATATTTT. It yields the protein CASSVGASGSGNTIYF.